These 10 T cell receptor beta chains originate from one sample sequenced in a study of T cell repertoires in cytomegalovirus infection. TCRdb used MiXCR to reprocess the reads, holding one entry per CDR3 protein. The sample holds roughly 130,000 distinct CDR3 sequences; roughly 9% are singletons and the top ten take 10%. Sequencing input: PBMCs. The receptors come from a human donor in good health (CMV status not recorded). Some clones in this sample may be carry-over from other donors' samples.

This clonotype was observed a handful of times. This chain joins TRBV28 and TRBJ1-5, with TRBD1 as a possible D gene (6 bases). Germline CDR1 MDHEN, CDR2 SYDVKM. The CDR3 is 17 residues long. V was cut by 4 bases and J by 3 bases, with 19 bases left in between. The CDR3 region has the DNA TGTGCCAGCAGTTCGCCCCGGGGCAGGGGTGACAATCAGCCCCAGCATTTT. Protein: CASSSPRGRGDNQPQHF. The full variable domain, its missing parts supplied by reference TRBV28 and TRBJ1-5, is DVKVTQSSRYLVKRTGEKVFLECVQDMDHENMFWYRQDPGLGLRLIYFSYDVKMKEKGDIPEGYSVSREKKERFSLILESASTNQTSMYLCASSSPRGRGDNQPQHFGDGTRLSIL.

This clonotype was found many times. Written as DNA, the CDR3 is TGTGCCAGCAGCCGCAGCGGGGGGCCGGCCTACGAGCAGTACTTC. Protein sequence: CASSRSGGPAYEQYF. This sequence joins TRBV14 and TRBJ2-7, with TRBD2 identical over 9 bases. The CDR3 contains 15 residues. Trimming at V came to 4 bases and at J to 2 bases, leaving 6 bases not matched to a gene. Per the germline V gene, CDR1 is SGHDN and CDR2 is FVKESK.

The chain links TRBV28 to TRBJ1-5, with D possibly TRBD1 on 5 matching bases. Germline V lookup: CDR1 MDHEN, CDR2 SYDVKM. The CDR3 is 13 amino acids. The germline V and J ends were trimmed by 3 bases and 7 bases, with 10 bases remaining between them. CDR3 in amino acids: CASSLQGMQPQHF. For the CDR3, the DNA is TGTGCCAGCAGTTTGCAGGGCATGCAGCCCCAGCATTTT.

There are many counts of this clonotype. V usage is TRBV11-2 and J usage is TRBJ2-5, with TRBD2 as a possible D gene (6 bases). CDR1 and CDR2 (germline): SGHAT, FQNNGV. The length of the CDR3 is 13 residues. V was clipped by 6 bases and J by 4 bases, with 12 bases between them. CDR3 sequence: CASSRGKGETQYF. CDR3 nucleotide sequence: TGTGCCAGCAGTCGGGGGAAGGGAGAGACCCAGTACTTC. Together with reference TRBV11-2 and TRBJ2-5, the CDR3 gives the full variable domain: EAGVAQSPRYKIIEKRQSVAFWCNPISGHATLYWYQQILGQGPKLLIQFQNNGVVDDSQLPKDRFSAERLKGVDSTLKIQPAKLEDSAVYLCASSRGKGETQYFGPGTRLLVL.

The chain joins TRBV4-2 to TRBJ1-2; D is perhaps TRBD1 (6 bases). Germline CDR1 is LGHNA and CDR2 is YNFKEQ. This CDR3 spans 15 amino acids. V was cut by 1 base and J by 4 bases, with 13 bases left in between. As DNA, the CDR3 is TGTGCCAGCAGCCAAGGCATCGACAGGACCTATGGCTACACCTTC. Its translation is CASSQGIDRTYGYTF.

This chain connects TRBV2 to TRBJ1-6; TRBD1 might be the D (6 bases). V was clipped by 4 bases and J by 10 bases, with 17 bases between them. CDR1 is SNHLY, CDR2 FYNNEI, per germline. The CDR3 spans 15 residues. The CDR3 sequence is CASSATQGWKSPLHF. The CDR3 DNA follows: TGTGCCAGCAGTGCAACTCAGGGGTGGAAATCACCCCTCCACTTT.

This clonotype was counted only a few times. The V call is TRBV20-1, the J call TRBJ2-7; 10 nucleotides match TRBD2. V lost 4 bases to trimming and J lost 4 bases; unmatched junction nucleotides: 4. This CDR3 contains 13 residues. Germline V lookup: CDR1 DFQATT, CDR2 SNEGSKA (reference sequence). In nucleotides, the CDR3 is TGCAGTGCTACTAGCGGGGGACGGTACGAGCAGTACTTC. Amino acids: CSATSGGRYEQYF.

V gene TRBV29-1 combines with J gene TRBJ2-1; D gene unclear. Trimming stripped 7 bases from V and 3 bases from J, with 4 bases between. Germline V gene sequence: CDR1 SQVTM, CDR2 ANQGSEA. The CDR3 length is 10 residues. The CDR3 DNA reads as TGCAGCGGCATCTACAATGAGCAGTTCTTC. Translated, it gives CSGIYNEQFF.

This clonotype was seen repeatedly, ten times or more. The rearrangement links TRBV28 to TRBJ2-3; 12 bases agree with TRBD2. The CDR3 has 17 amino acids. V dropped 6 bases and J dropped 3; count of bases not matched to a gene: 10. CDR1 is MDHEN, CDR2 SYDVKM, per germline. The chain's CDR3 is CASSPTSGGLRTDTQYF. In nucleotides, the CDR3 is TGTGCCAGCAGCCCGACTAGCGGGGGCCTGCGGACAGATACGCAGTATTTT.

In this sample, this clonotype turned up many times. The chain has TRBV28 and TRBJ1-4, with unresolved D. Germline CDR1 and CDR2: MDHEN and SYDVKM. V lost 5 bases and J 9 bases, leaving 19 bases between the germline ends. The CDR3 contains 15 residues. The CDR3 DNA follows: TGTGCCAGCAGTCAACGGACCGGGAAGTTGAAAAAACTGTTTTTT. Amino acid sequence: CASSQRTGKLKKLFF.